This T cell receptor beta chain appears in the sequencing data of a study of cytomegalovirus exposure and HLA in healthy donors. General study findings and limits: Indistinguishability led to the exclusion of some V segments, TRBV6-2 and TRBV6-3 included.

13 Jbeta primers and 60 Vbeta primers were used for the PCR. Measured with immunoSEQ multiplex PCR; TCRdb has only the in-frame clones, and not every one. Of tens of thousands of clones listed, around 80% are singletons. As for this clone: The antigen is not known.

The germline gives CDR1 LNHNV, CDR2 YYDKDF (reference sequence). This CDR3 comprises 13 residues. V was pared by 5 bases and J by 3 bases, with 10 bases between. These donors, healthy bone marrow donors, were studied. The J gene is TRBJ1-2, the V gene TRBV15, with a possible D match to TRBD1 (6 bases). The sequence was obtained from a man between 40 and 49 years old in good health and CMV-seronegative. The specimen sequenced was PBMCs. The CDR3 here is CATSAGVDYGYTF. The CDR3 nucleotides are TGTGCCACCAGCGCAGGGGTCGACTATGGCTACACCTTC.